These T cell receptor beta chains were read from a single sample in a study of T cells in Graves' hyperthyroidism and ophthalmopathy. Via MiXCR, TCRdb re-called the multiplex PCR reads, giving one row per CDR3 protein. Of 450,000 to 650,000 distinct CDR3 sequences in the sample, more than 20% were seen once. Sequencing input: blood. Source of these receptors: a man younger than 30 with Graves' hyperthyroidism. Each CDR3 is given with its conserved first and last residue. A D gene is named only where the DNA matches it firmly. For some rows the clone size is stated as once, few or many, or as a class when expanded; others skip it.

>TRBJ2-7|TRBV18|-|many
TGTGCCAGCTCACATACAGGTGCGCAGTACTTC
CASSHTGAQYF
>TRBJ2-5|TRBV20-1|-|many
TGCAGTGCTAGAGATCCAGCGGTTGAGACCCAGTACTTC
CSARDPAVETQYF
>TRBJ2-5|TRBV5-1|-|-
TGCGCCAGCAGCGCACACAGCCTTCAAGAGACCCAGTACTTC
CASSAHSLQETQYF
>TRBJ2-7|TRBV18|-|-
TGTGCCAGCTCAACGAAGATGCCGGCCTACGAGCAGTACTTC
CASSTKMPAYEQYF
>TRBJ1-1|TRBV28|-|many
TGTGCCAGCAGTTGGGACGCGGAAGCTTTCTTT
CASSWDAEAFF
>TRBJ2-7|TRBV4-1|-|many
TGCGCCAGCAGCCAAGTCGACACCTCCTACGAGCAGTACTTC
CASSQVDTSYEQYF
>TRBJ1-5|TRBV7-2|-|-
TGTGCCAGCAGCTTATACCCAGGGGGCAATCAGCCCCAGCATTTT
CASSLYPGGNQPQHF
>TRBJ1-1|TRBV7-6|-|many
TGTGCCAGCAGCTTAGGATTGTCAGGGTACACTGAAGCTTTCTTT
CASSLGLSGYTEAFF
>TRBJ2-7|TRBV7-9|-|many
TGTGCCAGCAGCTTAGACGGGCTAGCTCCCTACGAGCAGTACTTC
CASSLDGLAPYEQYF
>TRBJ1-1|TRBV7-8|TRBD1|many
TGTGCCAGCAGCCCGGGGACAGGCCTCTTGAACACTGAAGCTTTCTTT
CASSPGTGLLNTEAFF
>TRBJ2-2|TRBV19|-|-
TGTGCCAGTAGTATCCTCAGTGGCCAGGGCACCGGGGAGCTGTTTTTT
CASSILSGQGTGELFF
>TRBJ2-7|TRBV2|-|once
TGTGCCACAGGACTTAGCTCCTACGAGCAGTACTTC
CATGLSSYEQYF
>TRBJ2-5|TRBV29-1|-|-
TGCAGCGTTGTCAGGACGCAACAAGAGACCCAGTACTTC
CSVVRTQQETQYF
>TRBJ2-5|TRBV6-1|-|-
TGTGCCAGAAGGGCAGGGCAAGAGACCCAGTACTTC
CARRAGQETQYF
>TRBJ1-5|TRBV7-8|-|many
TGTGCCAGCAGCCCCTACGGTGGGGGCAATCAGCCCCAGCATTTT
CASSPYGGGNQPQHF
>TRBJ2-4|TRBV20-1|TRBD2|-
TGCAGTGCCAGATCGGGGGGGGCCATGGGAAACATTCAGTACTTC
CSARSGGAMGNIQYF
>TRBJ1-5|TRBV6-5|-|-
TGTGCCAGCAGTTACTCGCAGGGGAATAGTCAGCCCCAGCATTTT
CASSYSQGNSQPQHF
>TRBJ2-7|TRBV12-3/TRBV12-4|-|many
TGTGCCAGCAGTTTAGTCGGGGGGCAAGGCGAGCAGTACTTC
CASSLVGGQGEQYF
>TRBJ2-7|TRBV20-1|-|-
TGCAGTGCTAGAGATGAGCGAGCGCCAAATTGGGACGAGCAGTACTTC
CSARDERAPNWDEQYF
>TRBJ2-2|TRBV14|-|-
TGTGCCAGCAGCCGCCACCTGGAAGGCGGGGAGCTGTTTTTT
CASSRHLEGGELFF
>TRBJ2-5|TRBV12-3/TRBV12-4|-|many
TGTGCCAGCAGTTACTTGCTGGAGACCCAGTACTTC
CASSYLLETQYF
>TRBJ2-7|TRBV28|TRBD2|many
TGTGCCAGCAGTCCTAGCGGGGGGTCCTCCTACGAGCAGTACTTC
CASSPSGGSSYEQYF
>TRBJ2-5|TRBV11-3|TRBD2|few
TGTGCCAGCAGCCTCCTGGCGGGGGGCCTGTCTCGAGAGACCAAGTACTTC
CASSLLAGGLSRETKYF
>TRBJ2-7|TRBV6-1|-|-
TGTGCCAGCAGTGAACATTCCGACGAGCAGTACTTC
CASSEHSDEQYF
>TRBJ2-7|TRBV6-1|-|-
TGTGCCAGCAGTGCCCTGAGTAAGCAGTACTTC
CASSALSKQYF
>TRBJ1-2|TRBV29-1|-|many
TGCAGCGTTCCCAACACCCATTCGGCGAAGGGGGCTAACTATGGCTACACCTTC
CSVPNTHSAKGANYGYTF
>TRBJ2-2|TRBV19|-|few
TGTGCCAGTAGTACGACCGGAGCCGGGGAGCTGTTTTTT
CASSTTGAGELFF
>TRBJ2-7|TRBV6-1|-|many
TGTGCCAGCAGAAGGACGGCCCGCCCCTACGAGCAGTACTTC
CASRRTARPYEQYF
>TRBJ1-2|TRBV29-1|TRBD1|many
TGCAGCGTTGGCCTCCTTGCCGGGACAGGGGGCGGCGGCTACACCTTC
CSVGLLAGTGGGGYTF
>TRBJ2-3|TRBV6-2/TRBV6-3|-|many
TGTGCCAGCAGAAAGACAGATACGCAGTATTTT
CASRKTDTQYF
>TRBJ1-2|TRBV12-3/TRBV12-4|TRBD1|many
TGTGCCAGCAGAACGACAGGGTTAGATTATGGCTACACCTTC
CASRTTGLDYGYTF
>TRBJ1-2|TRBV27|-|many
TGTGCCAGCAGTAGGCTACAGGGTCTTGACAGTGGCTACACCTTC
CASSRLQGLDSGYTF
>TRBJ2-4|TRBV12-3/TRBV12-4|-|-
TGTGCCAGCAGTTTAGCGGTGGCAGGCATCGTCCGGATTAAGTACTTC
CASSLAVAGIVRIKYF
>TRBJ1-2|TRBV12-3/TRBV12-4|TRBD1|many
TGTGCCAGCTCCACTCAGGGGGGGCCGGGCTACACCTTC
CASSTQGGPGYTF
>TRBJ1-5|TRBV3-1|-|-
TGTGCCAGCAGCCGCAACCCACGTGGGTCCCAGCATTTT
CASSRNPRGSQHF
>TRBJ2-7|TRBV12-3/TRBV12-4|-|many
TGTGCCAGCAGCTTACGGTTCTACGAGCAGTACTTC
CASSLRFYEQYF
>TRBJ1-1|TRBV4-1|-|few
TGCGCCAGCAGCCACCCCAAGGGGGGAGAGTACACTGAAGCTTTCTTT
CASSHPKGGEYTEAFF
>TRBJ2-4|TRBV28|-|many
TGTGCCAGCAGTTCGGGGGATACGGCCAAAAACATTCAGTACTTC
CASSSGDTAKNIQYF
>TRBJ1-2|TRBV7-9|TRBD1|many
TGTGCCAGCATGGACAGGGAAAATGGCTACACCTTC
CASMDRENGYTF
>TRBJ1-1|TRBV5-1|-|many
TGCGCCAGCAGCTTGACAGGGCTGCTGAACACTGAAGCTTTCTTT
CASSLTGLLNTEAFF
>TRBJ1-2|TRBV28|-|-
TGTGCCAGCAGGACCGGGACAACTAACTATGGCTACACCTTC
CASRTGTTNYGYTF
>TRBJ2-5|TRBV20-1|-|many
TGCAGTGCTAGGCCCCCTCTGGGCCGTAGGTACCAAGAGACCCAGTACTTC
CSARPPLGRRYQETQYF
>TRBJ2-7|TRBV28|TRBD1|many
TGTGCCAGCAGTTTAAGCGCGCCCCGAGGGGGCGGAACCTACGAGCAGTACTTC
CASSLSAPRGGGTYEQYF
>TRBJ1-1|TRBV29-1|-|-
TGCAGCGTCCGTGGTGCAGGGGACCTACACAATGTTGAAGCTTTCTTT
CSVRGAGDLHNVEAFF
>TRBJ2-7|TRBV20-1|-|many
TGCAGTGCTAGAGGGGATACCTTCTACGAGCAGTACTTC
CSARGDTFYEQYF
>TRBJ1-1|TRBV11-2|-|-
TGTGCCAGCAGCTTAGATATTGTACCAGGTCTTGAAGCTTTCTTT
CASSLDIVPGLEAFF
>TRBJ2-2|TRBV12-3/TRBV12-4|TRBD1|many
TGTGCCAGCAGTCCATGGGACAGGGGGCCTACCGGGGAGCTGTTTTTT
CASSPWDRGPTGELFF
>TRBJ1-1|TRBV19|-|many
TGTGCCAGTAGTATAGAGGGGCAGAACACTGAAGCTTTCTTT
CASSIEGQNTEAFF
>TRBJ2-6|TRBV2|-|-
TGTGCCAGCAGTGCGGGCAGGGGCCCCATCTCTGGGGCCAACGTCCTGACTTTC
CASSAGRGPISGANVLTF
>TRBJ2-7|TRBV7-9|TRBD1|-
TGTGCCAGCAGCTCAGACCGGGACAGGTATTACGAGCAGTACTTC
CASSSDRDRYYEQYF
>TRBJ1-5|TRBV6-2/TRBV6-3|TRBD1|many
TGTGCCAGCACCGACAGGGATAGCAATCAGCCCCAGCATTTT
CASTDRDSNQPQHF
>TRBJ1-5|TRBV20-1|-|-
TGCAGTGCTAAGCGACAGACGAATCAGCCCCAGCATTTT
CSAKRQTNQPQHF
>TRBJ1-5|TRBV5-1|-|-
TGCGCCAGCAGCTTGGGATGGGGATCGGGCAATCAGCCCCAGCATTTT
CASSLGWGSGNQPQHF
>TRBJ2-2|TRBV29-1|-|few
TGCAGCGGGAAAAGCGGCGGGGAGCTGTTTTTT
CSGKSGGELFF
>TRBJ2-5|TRBV9|TRBD1|many
TGTGCCAGCAGCCCACGACAGGGGGAAGACCAAGAGACCCAGTACTTC
CASSPRQGEDQETQYF
>TRBJ1-5|TRBV30|-|-
TGTGCCTGGAGTGTACCAGGGCAGCCCCAGCATTTT
CAWSVPGQPQHF